The entry below gives a single TCR beta chain sequence along with its context. This entry comes from a study of blood T cell repertoires in COVID-19. Produced via immunoSEQ multiplex PCR; TCRdb's table is partial and in-frame only. The data show around 470,000 clones, nearly 90% seen once. The V gene's germline CDR1 is MNHEY and CDR2 SMNVEV (reference sequence). V was clipped by 4 bases and J by 5 bases, with 20 bases between them. The CDR3 contains 16 residues. The receptor was derived from a man aged 18 to 29 with COVID-19, enrolled during active disease. Material for sequencing was peripheral blood. The rearrangement uses TRBV27 and TRBJ1-1; the D gene is possibly TRBD1 (5 bases). The CDR3 protein is CASSSTGPGRGTEAFF. In nucleotides, the CDR3 is TGTGCCAGCAGTTCAACGGGACCCGGGCGGGGAACTGAAGCTTTCTTT.